Listed below are T cell receptor beta chains from one sample, sequenced in a study of shared clonotypes between healthy human individuals. Method: immunoSEQ multiplex PCR; TCRdb's copy keeps in-frame clones and lacks some. The data contain fewer than 700,000 clones, 90% to 95% of them singletons. Sequencing used naive CD8+ T cells sorted from blood. Source of these receptors: a woman aged 25 to 39 in good health. CDR3s include the opening cysteine and the closing phenylalanine or tryptophan. D genes are given only for firm matches. Clone size is stated in some rows and not others, as once, few, many or a class when expanded.

D	size	V	J	CDR3	DNA
TRBD1	.	TRBV7-9	TRBJ2-7	CASSLAQGASHEQYF	TGTGCCAGCAGCTTAGCGCAGGGGGCTAGCCACGAGCAGTACTTC
.	.	TRBV20-1	TRBJ1-1	CSASSTEAFF	TGCAGTGCTAGTTCAACTGAAGCTTTCTTT
.	.	TRBV28	TRBJ1-3	CASSISGTPGGNTIYF	TGTGCCAGCAGTATTTCCGGGACGCCAGGAGGAAACACCATATATTTT
.	.	TRBV28	TRBJ1-2	CASSLRGEGEAGYTF	TGTGCCAGCAGTTTGCGGGGGGAAGGGGAGGCTGGCTACACCTTC
.	.	TRBV7-3	TRBJ2-5	CASSLPPRETQYF	TGTGCCAGCAGCTTGCCCCCTCGAGAGACCCAGTACTTC
.	.	TRBV29-1	TRBJ2-3	CSVEAGVRTDTQYF	TGCAGCGTTGAAGCAGGGGTTAGGACAGATACGCAGTATTTT
.	once	TRBV4-1	TRBJ1-1	CASSQAGARNTEAFF	TGCGCCAGCAGCCAAGCGGGGGCGCGGAACACTGAAGCTTTCTTT
TRBD2	.	TRBV10-2	TRBJ2-1	CASRGLDNEQFF	TGCGCCAGCAGGGGACTAGACAATGAGCAGTTCTTC
.	once	TRBV27	TRBJ2-1	CASRPVLGSSYNEQFF	TGTGCCAGCAGACCGGTGCTAGGGAGCTCCTACAATGAGCAGTTCTTC
.	.	TRBV5-4	TRBJ2-7	CASSLVPDHEQYF	TGTGCCAGCAGCTTGGTTCCCGATCACGAGCAGTACTTC
TRBD2	.	TRBV2	TRBJ2-7	CATITKTSGRRAPYEQYF	TGTGCCACCATTACCAAGACTAGCGGGAGGAGGGCACCCTACGAGCAGTACTTC
TRBD2	.	TRBV4-1	TRBJ2-7	CASSQGLAGGYEQYF	TGCGCCAGCAGCCAAGGACTAGCGGGAGGCTACGAGCAGTACTTC
.	.	TRBV10-2	TRBJ1-5	CASTLRTNQPQHF	TGCGCCAGCACTCTCCGGACCAATCAGCCCCAGCATTTT
TRBD2	.	TRBV30	TRBJ2-1	CAWSSGGRAYEQFF	TGTGCCTGGAGTTCGGGCGGGAGGGCCTATGAGCAGTTCTTC
.	.	TRBV10-1	TRBJ2-7	CASSATGPYEQYF	TGCGCCAGCAGTGCGACAGGCCCCTACGAGCAGTACTTC
TRBD2	once	TRBV9	TRBJ2-3	CASSVAGGGADTQYF	TGTGCCAGCAGCGTAGCGGGAGGAGGGGCAGATACGCAGTATTTT
TRBD1	.	TRBV7-2	TRBJ2-7	CASSPRQGFSYEQYF	TGTGCCAGCAGCCCCAGACAGGGGTTCTCCTACGAGCAGTACTTC
.	.	TRBV28	TRBJ2-7	CASSPGLFEQYF	TGTGCCAGCAGCCCCGGACTGTTCGAGCAGTACTTC
TRBD2	.	TRBV28	TRBJ2-3	CASSPMLLAGDYDTQYF	TGTGCCAGCAGCCCAATGCTCCTAGCGGGAGATTACGATACGCAGTATTTT
.	.	TRBV5-1	TRBJ2-2	CASRPELSNTGELFF	TGCGCCAGCAGGCCGGAGTTAAGTAACACCGGGGAGCTGTTTTTT
.	.	TRBV19	TRBJ1-1	CASSPPRTGVNTEAFF	TGTGCCAGTAGCCCCCCTCGGACGGGAGTTAACACTGAAGCTTTCTTT
.	.	TRBV28	TRBJ2-1	CASSLPRSPNPYNEQFF	TGTGCCAGCAGTTTACCCCGGTCCCCTAACCCCTACAATGAGCAGTTCTTC
.	.	TRBV27	TRBJ2-6	CASSLQGVSGANVLTF	TGTGCCAGCAGTTTGCAGGGAGTGTCTGGGGCCAACGTCCTGACTTTC
.	.	TRBV2	TRBJ1-1	CARQRSNTEAFF	TGTGCCAGGCAGCGCTCGAACACTGAAGCTTTCTTT
.	.	TRBV28	TRBJ1-5	CASRAESNQPQHF	TGTGCCAGCAGGGCCGAGAGCAATCAGCCCCAGCATTTT
.	once	TRBV28	TRBJ2-7	CASTLSPGSVYEQYF	TGTGCCAGCACCTTAAGCCCGGGATCCGTCTACGAGCAGTACTTC
.	.	TRBV29-1	TRBJ2-3	CSAPRIDNSDTQYF	TGCAGCGCACCTAGAATTGATAATTCAGATACGCAGTATTTT
.	once	TRBV11-2	TRBJ1-5	CASSLEGGHHQPQHF	TGTGCCAGCAGCTTAGAGGGGGGACACCATCAGCCCCAGCATTTT
.	.	TRBV10-3	TRBJ2-7	CAISETGTLYEQYF	TGTGCCATCAGCGAAACAGGTACCCTGTACGAGCAGTACTTC
.	few	TRBV9	TRBJ1-5	CASSVDHREQPQHF	TGTGCCAGCAGCGTAGACCACCGGGAACAGCCCCAGCATTTT
.	once	TRBV7-2	TRBJ1-5	CASSFGGSHYSNQPQHF	TGTGCCAGCAGCTTTGGCGGGAGTCACTATAGCAATCAGCCCCAGCATTTT
TRBD1	.	TRBV6-5	TRBJ2-2	CASSYGTGVSGELFF	TGTGCCAGCAGTTACGGGACAGGGGTCTCCGGGGAGCTGTTTTTT
TRBD1	once	TRBV4-1	TRBJ2-7	CASSQVTGTGLYEQYF	TGCGCCAGCAGCCAAGTTACCGGGACAGGCCTCTACGAGCAGTACTTC
TRBD1	.	TRBV5-4	TRBJ1-1	CASSSGDRTNTEAFF	TGTGCCAGCAGCTCGGGGGACAGGACGAACACTGAAGCTTTCTTT
.	.	TRBV29-1	TRBJ1-6	CSVRDGTNSPLHF	TGCAGCGTCCGGGACGGGACAAATTCACCCCTCCACTTT
.	.	TRBV11-2	TRBJ2-7	CASSLGREQYF	TGTGCCAGCAGCCTTGGTAGAGAGCAGTACTTC
TRBD1	.	TRBV11-1	TRBJ1-2	CASSLQGADYGYTF	TGTGCCAGCAGCTTACAGGGGGCGGACTATGGCTACACCTTC
.	.	TRBV7-9	TRBJ2-2	CASSFGGTGELFF	TGTGCCAGCAGCTTTGGGGGAACCGGGGAGCTGTTTTTT
TRBD1	.	TRBV5-1	TRBJ2-7	CASSLGQGARVYEQYF	TGCGCCAGCAGCTTGGGACAGGGGGCGCGGGTCTACGAGCAGTACTTC
TRBD1	.	TRBV6-6	TRBJ1-3	CASRTGDGNTIYF	TGTGCCAGTAGGACAGGGGATGGAAACACCATATATTTT
TRBD2	.	TRBV9	TRBJ2-7	CASSTSGLAGDEQYF	TGTGCCAGCAGCACATCGGGACTAGCGGGAGACGAGCAGTACTTC
TRBD1	once	TRBV28	TRBJ2-3	CASSLGQGDTQYF	TGTGCCAGCAGTCTAGGACAGGGGGATACGCAGTATTTT
.	.	TRBV15	TRBJ2-7	CATSRDRGADEQYF	TGTGCCACCAGCAGAGATCGGGGGGCGGACGAGCAGTACTTC
.	.	TRBV6-1	TRBJ2-7	CASRSYEQYF	TGTGCCAGCAGGTCTTACGAGCAGTACTTC
.	.	TRBV30	TRBJ1-4	CAWMGSNEKLFF	TGTGCCTGGATGGGGTCGAATGAAAAACTGTTTTTT
.	.	TRBV4-2	TRBJ2-3	CASSQEFEELEWGTQYF	TGTGCCAGCAGCCAAGAGTTTGAGGAGCTTGAATGGGGTACGCAGTATTTT
.	.	TRBV28	TRBJ1-5	CASSLVIRGVGQPQHF	TGTGCCAGCAGTTTAGTTATCCGGGGAGTGGGTCAGCCCCAGCATTTT
.	.	TRBV27	TRBJ2-1	CASSVQGIPYNEQFF	TGTGCCAGCAGTGTACAGGGTATTCCTTACAATGAGCAGTTCTTC
.	.	TRBV9	TRBJ2-7	CASSVGQGAYEQYF	TGTGCCAGCAGCGTAGGGCAGGGAGCCTACGAGCAGTACTTC
.	.	TRBV7-9	TRBJ2-7	CASSVSDKDEQYF	TGTGCCAGCAGCGTAAGCGATAAGGATGAGCAGTACTTC
TRBD1	.	TRBV15	TRBJ1-4	CATRQGAIAFGFEKLFF	TGTGCCACCAGGCAGGGGGCAATAGCTTTCGGTTTTGAAAAACTGTTTTTT
.	.	TRBV4-2	TRBJ1-2	CASSQEDMLPNYGYTF	TGTGCCAGCAGCCAAGAAGACATGCTGCCTAACTATGGCTACACCTTC
.	.	TRBV11-2	TRBJ1-2	CASSLTLGGYGYTF	TGTGCCAGCAGCTTAACACTCGGGGGGTATGGCTACACCTTC